These 3 T cell receptor beta chains were all obtained from the same sample, sequenced in a study of shared clonotypes between healthy human individuals. The assay was immunoSEQ multiplex PCR, and TCRdb's table has in-frame clones only and misses some. This sample has roughly 2.2 million clones, with more than 80% found just once. The specimen was naive CD4+ T cells from PBMCs. Subset here: CD45RA+ positively selected. These receptor sequences come from a man aged 18-30 years in good health. Some clones in this sample may be carry-over from other donors' samples.

This chain links TRBV18 with TRBJ2-2; no definite D call. The CDR3 sequence is 14 residues long. The V gene lost 6 bases and the J gene lost 3 bases, with 11 bases spanning the gap. CDR1 and CDR2 from the germline V gene are KGHSH and LQKENI. CDR3 sequence reads: CASSPTLDTGELFF. CDR3 bases: TGTGCCAGCTCCCCGACCCTGGACACCGGGGAGCTGTTTTTT.

This clone appeared a single time. V usage is TRBV2 and J usage is TRBJ1-5; possibly TRBD1 for D (6 bases). V dropped 10 bases and J dropped 8 bases, with 18 bases sitting between them. This CDR3 region has 13 residues. Per germline, CDR1 SNHLY and CDR2 FYNNEI. CDR3 sequence: CATAGTTGEPQHF. CDR3 DNA sequence: TGTGCCACCGCGGGGACAACCGGGGAGCCCCAGCATTTT. The whole variable domain, remainder taken from reference TRBV2 and TRBJ1-5, is EPEVTQTPSHQVTQMGQEVILRCVPISNHLYFYWYRQILGQKVEFLVSFYNNEISEKSEIFDDQFSVERPDGSNFTLKIRSTKLEDSAMYFCATAGTTGEPQHFGDGTRLSIL.

The genes are TRBV27 and TRBJ1-5; D is ambiguous. This CDR3 has 16 amino acids. CDR1 is MNHEY, CDR2 SMNVEV, per germline (reference sequence). V lost 8 bases to trimming and J lost 9 bases, with 26 bases between them. CDR3: CASEQVPDKETLPQHF. In nucleotides, the CDR3 is TGTGCCAGCGAACAAGTCCCTGACAAGGAGACTCTGCCCCAGCATTTT.